This TCR beta chain was profiled in a study of cytomegalovirus exposure and HLA in healthy donors. Germline values: CDR1 SGHTA, CDR2 FQGNSA. J lost 4 bases, V lost 1 base, and 5 bases had no gene match. CDR3 size: 18 residues. In this sample, this clone turned up a few times. The same CDR3 can be traced to other DNA sequences in this sample. TCRdb's copy holds only in-frame clones and misses some; the assay was immunoSEQ multiplex PCR. The sample lists 100,000 to 150,000 clones, 70% to 90% occurring once. The sample consisted of PBMCs. This rearrangement joins TRBV7-2 to TRBJ2-1, with 15 nucleotides matching TRBD2. The receptor comes from a woman younger than 35 in good health and CMV-seronegative. The CDR3 loop is CASSLEGTSGRFYNEQFF. CDR3 nucleotides: TGTGCCAGCAGCTTAGAGGGGACTAGCGGGAGGTTTTACAATGAGCAGTTCTTC.